The clone carrying this TCR beta chain is a singleton in its sample. The target antigen is unknown. The sample originates from a study of OX40 agonist ivuxolimab in advanced cancers. Study-wide context: Dosing consisted of intravenous ivuxolimab at 0.01 to 10 mg/kg every 2 weeks. Enrolled patients in dose escalation had cancers that were hepatocellular carcinoma, melanoma, renal cell or head and neck cancer. Findings and caveats of the study: Low clonal expansion, among the lowest seen, marked partial responders at 0.1-3.0 mg/kg.

CDR1 and CDR2 (germline): MRHNA, SNTAGT. The CDR3 covers 14 residues. Trimming removed 9 bases from V and 5 bases from J; junction bases left unmatched: 7. A history of autoimmune disease or systemic immunosuppression excluded patients. The data were produced by immunoSEQ multiplex PCR, yet TCRdb's version contains in-frame clones alone and is incomplete. Of some 75,000 clones in the sample, 85% were seen once. The TCR originated in an adult with an advanced solid tumor such as melanoma, head and neck, liver or kidney cancer. The rearrangement uses TRBV6-4 and TRBJ1-5; 10 bases match TRBD1. This specimen consisted of CD4+ or CD8+ T cells sorted from blood, obtained in a trial of the OX40 agonist ivuxolimab. The CDR3 DNA follows: TGTGCCAGTTCTAGGGACAGGGGCGATCAGCCCCAGCATTTT. Translating it yields CASSRDRGDQPQHF.